This T cell receptor beta chain was found in a study of shared clonotypes between healthy human individuals. Study summary: The people who gave samples were two women and three men aged 18 to 49. Donors had three CD4 naive, three CD4 memory, two CD8 naive and one CD8 memory plate apiece.

Assay runs were performed at deep level. Clones were sequenced by immunoSEQ multiplex PCR, and TCRdb holds only the in-frame ones, with some missing. The profile shows roughly 1 million clones, 75% to 80% of them singletons. This CDR3 is built from 15 residues. Trimming removed 3 bases from V and 1 base from J, with 9 bases in between. CDR1 is SNHLY and CDR2 is FYNNEI in the germline V gene. Negatively enriched CD4+ T cells were divided by CD45RA into naive and memory. This sequence was found in a man between 18 and 35 years old in good health. Some clones in this sample may be carry-over from other donors' samples. Sequencing was performed on memory CD4+ T cells from PBMCs. Subset indicated: CD45RA-negative fraction. The J gene is TRBJ2-2, the V gene TRBV2; maybe TRBD2 (5 bases). The CDR3 bases are TGTGCCAGCAGTGACAGCGGTTTGAACACCGGGGAGCTGTTTTTT. Its translation is CASSDSGLNTGELFF. The full variable domain, its missing parts supplied by reference TRBV2 and TRBJ2-2, is EPEVTQTPSHQVTQMGQEVILRCVPISNHLYFYWYRQILGQKVEFLVSFYNNEISEKSEIFDDQFSVERPDGSNFTLKIRSTKLEDSAMYFCASSDSGLNTGELFFGEGSRLTVL.